The rows below give T cell receptor beta chains drawn from one sample of a study of blood T cells in healthy people across ages. TCRdb ran MiXCR on the 5' RACE reads and lists one entry per CDR3 protein. In the table there are 850,000 to 1,300,000 distinct CDR3 sequences, 35% to 55% of which are singletons. Sequencing input: blood. All receptors come from a woman between 55 and 75 years old in good health. CDR3s include the opening cysteine and the closing phenylalanine or tryptophan. The order of the fields is CDR3 DNA, CDR3 protein, V gene, clone size, D gene, J gene. A D gene is named only where the DNA matches it firmly. Size is omitted from some rows. Given values are once, few, many or a class for expanded clones.

CDR3 DNA: TGTGTCAGCAGGCGGAGGGGGGAGCAGCCCCAGCATTTT
CDR3 protein: CVSRRRGEQPQHF
V gene: TRBV6-5
clone size: .
D gene: .
J gene: TRBJ1-5

CDR3 DNA: TGTGCCAGCAGCGGAGATGGCGGGACTGAAGCTTTCTTT
CDR3 protein: CASSGDGGTEAFF
V gene: TRBV11-2
clone size: .
D gene: .
J gene: TRBJ1-1

CDR3 DNA: TGTGCCAGCAGTGTAAACCGCCAACGGGAGCAGTACTTC
CDR3 protein: CASSVNRQREQYF
V gene: TRBV27
clone size: .
D gene: .
J gene: TRBJ2-7

CDR3 DNA: TGTGCCAGCAGTGCACCAACTAGCGGGAGGGCCTACGAGCAGTACTTC
CDR3 protein: CASSAPTSGRAYEQYF
V gene: TRBV2
clone size: .
D gene: TRBD2
J gene: TRBJ2-7

CDR3 DNA: TGTGCTAGTGGGCCGGACGGGAAAGAGACCCAGTACTTC
CDR3 protein: CASGPDGKETQYF
V gene: TRBV12-5
clone size: .
D gene: .
J gene: TRBJ2-5

CDR3 DNA: TGTGCCAGCAGTTATAAGGCGACTAGGGGGTACCAAGGGACCCAGTACTTC
CDR3 protein: CASSYKATRGYQGTQYF
V gene: TRBV12-3/TRBV12-4
clone size: .
D gene: .
J gene: TRBJ2-5

CDR3 DNA: TGCAGTGCTAGGAAAATAACGAGGGGGACCCAGTACTTC
CDR3 protein: CSARKITRGTQYF
V gene: TRBV20-1
clone size: .
D gene: .
J gene: TRBJ2-5

CDR3 DNA: TGTGCCAGCAGCTTAGAAAACCTGGGGAACTATGGCTACACCTTC
CDR3 protein: CASSLENLGNYGYTF
V gene: TRBV7-9
clone size: .
D gene: .
J gene: TRBJ1-2

CDR3 DNA: TGCAGTGCTAGAGAGCCGCTTGGGGAGCTTATCAATCAGCCCCAGCATTTT
CDR3 protein: CSAREPLGELINQPQHF
V gene: TRBV20-1
clone size: .
D gene: .
J gene: TRBJ1-5

CDR3 DNA: TGTGCCAGCAGCCCCACTCCGGGACTAAATAACAATGAGCAGTTCTTC
CDR3 protein: CASSPTPGLNNNEQFF
V gene: TRBV7-8
clone size: .
D gene: TRBD2
J gene: TRBJ2-1

CDR3 DNA: TGTGCCAGCAGTTACGGGACGTCGGCGGGTTCCTACAATGAGCAGTTCTTC
CDR3 protein: CASSYGTSAGSYNEQFF
V gene: TRBV6-2/TRBV6-3
clone size: few
D gene: .
J gene: TRBJ2-1

CDR3 DNA: TGTGCCACCAGTTGGGGACAAAGCAATCAGCCCCAGCATTTT
CDR3 protein: CATSWGQSNQPQHF
V gene: TRBV15
clone size: .
D gene: .
J gene: TRBJ1-5

CDR3 DNA: TGTGCCATCGCAGCCTCCTACGAGCAGTACTTC
CDR3 protein: CAIAASYEQYF
V gene: TRBV10-3
clone size: few
D gene: .
J gene: TRBJ2-7

CDR3 DNA: TGTGCCAGCAGCCGAATGGCCAGCGGGAGACGGGTTGACGGGGAGCTGTTTTTT
CDR3 protein: CASSRMASGRRVDGELFF
V gene: TRBV11-2
clone size: .
D gene: TRBD2
J gene: TRBJ2-2